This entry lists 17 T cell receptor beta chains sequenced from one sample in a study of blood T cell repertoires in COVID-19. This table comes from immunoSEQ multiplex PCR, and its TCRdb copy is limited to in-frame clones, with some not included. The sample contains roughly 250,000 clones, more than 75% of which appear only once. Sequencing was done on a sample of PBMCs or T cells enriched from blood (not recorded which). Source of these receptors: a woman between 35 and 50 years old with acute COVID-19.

CDR3 amino acids: CASSQTGSNTEAFF. CDR3 nucleotides: TGTGCCAGCTCACAGACAGGATCGAACACTGAAGCTTTCTTT. The genes are TRBV18 and TRBJ1-1, with D possibly TRBD1 on 6 matching bases. This CDR3 is 14 amino acids long. Germline V gives CDR1 KGHSH, CDR2 LQKENI. With 4 bases removed from V and 1 base from J, the gap between germline ends came to 10 bases.

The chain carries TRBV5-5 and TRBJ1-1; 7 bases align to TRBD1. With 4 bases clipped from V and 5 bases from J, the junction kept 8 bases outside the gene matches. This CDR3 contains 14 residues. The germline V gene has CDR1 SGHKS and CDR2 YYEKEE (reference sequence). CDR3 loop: CASSEGTQGTEAFF. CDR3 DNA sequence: TGTGCCAGCAGCGAAGGGACACAGGGGACTGAAGCTTTCTTT.

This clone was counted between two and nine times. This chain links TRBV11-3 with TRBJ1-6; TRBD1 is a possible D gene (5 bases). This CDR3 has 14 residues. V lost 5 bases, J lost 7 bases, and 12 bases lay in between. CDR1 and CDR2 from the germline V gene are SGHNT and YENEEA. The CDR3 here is CASSTQGLNSPLHF. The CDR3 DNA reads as TGTGCCAGCAGCACTCAGGGACTCAATTCACCCCTCCACTTT.

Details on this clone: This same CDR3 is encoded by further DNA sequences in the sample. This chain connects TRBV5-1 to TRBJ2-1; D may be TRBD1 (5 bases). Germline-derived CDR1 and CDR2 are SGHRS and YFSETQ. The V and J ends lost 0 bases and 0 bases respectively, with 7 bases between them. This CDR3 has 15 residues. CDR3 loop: CASSLVQGSYNEQFF. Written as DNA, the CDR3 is TGCGCCAGCAGCTTGGTGCAGGGCTCCTACAATGAGCAGTTCTTC.

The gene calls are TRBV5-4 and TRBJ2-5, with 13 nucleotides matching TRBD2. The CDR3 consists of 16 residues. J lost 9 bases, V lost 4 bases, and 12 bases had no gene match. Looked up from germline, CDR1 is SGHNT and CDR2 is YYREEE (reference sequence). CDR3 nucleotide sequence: TGTGCCAGCAGCGGAAGGACTAGCGGGGGCCCCGGGGCCCAGTACTTC. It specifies CASSGRTSGGPGAQYF.

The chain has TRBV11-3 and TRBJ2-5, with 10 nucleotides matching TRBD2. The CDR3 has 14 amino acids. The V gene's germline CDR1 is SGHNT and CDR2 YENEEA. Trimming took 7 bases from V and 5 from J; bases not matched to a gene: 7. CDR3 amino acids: CASNPSGGQETQYF. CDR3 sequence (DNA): TGTGCCAGCAACCCTAGCGGGGGACAGGAGACCCAGTACTTC. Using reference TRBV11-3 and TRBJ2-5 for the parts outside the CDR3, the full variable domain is EAGVVQSPRYKIIEKKQPVAFWCNPISGHNTLYWYLQNLGQGPELLIRYENEEAVDDSQLPKDRFSAERLKGVDSTLKIQPAELGDSAVYLCASNPSGGQETQYFGPGTRLLVL.

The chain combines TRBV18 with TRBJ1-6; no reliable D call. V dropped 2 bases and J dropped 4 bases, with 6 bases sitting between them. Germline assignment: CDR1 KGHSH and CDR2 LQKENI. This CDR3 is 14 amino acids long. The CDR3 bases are TGTGCCAGCTCACCATCGGGATATAATTCACCCCTCCACTTT. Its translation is CASSPSGYNSPLHF.

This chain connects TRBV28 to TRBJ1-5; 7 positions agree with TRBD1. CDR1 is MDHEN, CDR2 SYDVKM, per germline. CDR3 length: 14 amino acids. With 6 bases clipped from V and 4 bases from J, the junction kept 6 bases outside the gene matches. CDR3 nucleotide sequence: TGTGCCAGCAGGATTGGGGACAGAAATCAGCCCCAGCATTTT. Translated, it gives CASRIGDRNQPQHF.

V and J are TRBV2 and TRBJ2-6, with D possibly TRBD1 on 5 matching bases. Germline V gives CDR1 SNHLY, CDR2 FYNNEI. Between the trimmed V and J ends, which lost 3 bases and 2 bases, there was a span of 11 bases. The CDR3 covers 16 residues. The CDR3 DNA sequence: TGTGCCAGCAGTGACCAGGGCACCGCTGGGGCCAACGTCCTGACTTTC. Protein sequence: CASSDQGTAGANVLTF.

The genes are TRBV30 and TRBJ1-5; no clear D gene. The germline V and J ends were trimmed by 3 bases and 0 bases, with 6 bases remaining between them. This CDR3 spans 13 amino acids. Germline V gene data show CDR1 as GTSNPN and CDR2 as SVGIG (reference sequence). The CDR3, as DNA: TGTGCCTGGAGCTCAGATAGCAATCAGCCCCAGCATTTT. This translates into CAWSSDSNQPQHF.

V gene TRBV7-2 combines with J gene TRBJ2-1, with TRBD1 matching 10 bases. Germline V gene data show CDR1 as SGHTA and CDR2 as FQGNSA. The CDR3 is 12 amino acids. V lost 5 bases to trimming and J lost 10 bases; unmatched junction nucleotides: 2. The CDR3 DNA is TGTGCCAGCAGCCGGGACAGGGGCGAGCAGTTCTTC. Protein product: CASSRDRGEQFF.

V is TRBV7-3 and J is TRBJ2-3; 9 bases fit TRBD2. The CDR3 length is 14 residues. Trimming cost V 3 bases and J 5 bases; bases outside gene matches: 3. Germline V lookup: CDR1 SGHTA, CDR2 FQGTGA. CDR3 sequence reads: CASSFSGGGDTQYF. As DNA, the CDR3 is TGTGCCAGCAGCTTTAGCGGGGGTGGAGATACGCAGTATTTT.

The CDR3 loop reads CASSRREETQYF. DNA for the CDR3: TGTGCCAGCAGCCGCAGGGAAGAGACCCAGTACTTC. This chain links TRBV7-8 with TRBJ2-5, with TRBD1 as a possible D gene (5 bases). V lost 5 bases and J lost 3, with 7 bases in between. The germline CDR1 and CDR2 sequences are SGHVS and FQNEAQ. The CDR3 sequence is 12 residues long.

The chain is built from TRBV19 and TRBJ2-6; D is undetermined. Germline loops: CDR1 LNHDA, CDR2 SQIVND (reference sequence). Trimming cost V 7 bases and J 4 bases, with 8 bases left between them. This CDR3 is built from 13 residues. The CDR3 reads CASTPRGANVLTF. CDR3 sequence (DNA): TGTGCCAGTACCCCACGGGGGGCCAACGTCCTGACTTTC. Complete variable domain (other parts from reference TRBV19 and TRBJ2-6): DGGITQSPKYLFRKEGQNVTLSCEQNLNHDAMYWYRQDPGQGLRLIYYSQIVNDFQKGDIAEGYSVSREKKESFPLTVTSAQKNPTAFYLCASTPRGANVLTFGAGSRLTVL.

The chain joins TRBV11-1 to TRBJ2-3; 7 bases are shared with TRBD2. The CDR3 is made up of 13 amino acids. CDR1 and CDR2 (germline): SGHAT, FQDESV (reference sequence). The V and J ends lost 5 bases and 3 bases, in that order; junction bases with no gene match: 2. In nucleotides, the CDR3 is TGTGCCAGCAGCGGGCGGGAGACAGATACGCAGTATTTT. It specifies CASSGRETDTQYF. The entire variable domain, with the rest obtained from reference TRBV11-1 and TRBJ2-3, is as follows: EAEVAQSPRYKITEKSQAVAFWCDPISGHATLYWYRQILGQGPELLVQFQDESVVDDSQLPKDRFSAERLKGVDSTLKIQPAELGDSAMYLCASSGRETDTQYFGPGTRLTVL.

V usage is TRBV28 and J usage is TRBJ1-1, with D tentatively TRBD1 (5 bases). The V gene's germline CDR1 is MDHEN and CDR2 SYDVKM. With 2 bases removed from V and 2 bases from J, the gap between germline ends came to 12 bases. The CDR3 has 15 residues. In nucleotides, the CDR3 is TGTGCCAGCAGTTTACTGCGGGGGTTAAACACTGAAGCTTTCTTT. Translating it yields CASSLLRGLNTEAFF.

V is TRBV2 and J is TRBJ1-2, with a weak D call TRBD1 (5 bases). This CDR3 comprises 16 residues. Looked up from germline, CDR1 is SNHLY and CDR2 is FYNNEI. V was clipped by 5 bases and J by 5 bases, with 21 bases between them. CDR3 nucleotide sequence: TGTGCCAGCAGTCCCTCGGTGGGCGGGGGGTCTTATGGCTACACCTTC. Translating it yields CASSPSVGGGSYGYTF.